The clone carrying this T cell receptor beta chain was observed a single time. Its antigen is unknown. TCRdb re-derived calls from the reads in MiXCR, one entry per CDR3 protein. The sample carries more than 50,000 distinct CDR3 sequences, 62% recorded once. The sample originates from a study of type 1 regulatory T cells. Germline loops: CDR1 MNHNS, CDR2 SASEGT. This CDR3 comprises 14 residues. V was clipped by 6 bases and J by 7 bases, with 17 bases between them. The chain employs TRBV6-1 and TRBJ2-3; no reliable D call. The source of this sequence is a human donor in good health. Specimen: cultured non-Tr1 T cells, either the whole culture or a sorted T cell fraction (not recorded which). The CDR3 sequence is CASSLDRTSHTQYF. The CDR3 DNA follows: TGTGCCAGCAGCCTTGACCGTACATCACATACGCAGTATTTT.